One and the same sample provided the 10 T cell receptor beta chains below, sequenced in a study of siplizumab effects on memory and regulatory T cells. Profiled with immunoSEQ multiplex PCR; TCRdb holds only in-frame clones, not every one. The sample consists of some 110,000 clones, 85% to 95% of them appearing once. Source material: CD4+ T cells sorted from blood. The receptors were gathered from a human donor in good health.

The CDR3 coding sequence is TGCGCCAGCAGCGCAGACAGGGTTCCTACCGGGGAGCTGTTTTTT. This encodes CASSADRVPTGELFF. The V call is TRBV10-1, the J call TRBJ2-2; 7 nucleotides align to TRBD1. After removal of 6 bases from V and 5 bases from J, the junction contained 9 bases not matched to a gene. The CDR3 spans 15 residues. Germline values: CDR1 WNHNN, CDR2 SYGVQD (reference sequence).

This clone was observed once. This chain connects TRBV6-6 to TRBJ2-1; the match to TRBD2 covers 8 bases. Germline V gene sequence: CDR1 MNHNY, CDR2 SVGAGI (reference sequence). This CDR3 has 15 amino acids. Trimming took 7 bases from V and 1 from J; bases not matched to a gene: 6. The CDR3: CASNLLAESYNEQFF. CDR3 bases: TGTGCCAGCAACCTACTAGCGGAGTCCTACAATGAGCAGTTCTTC.

V gene TRBV5-5 combines with J gene TRBJ2-3, with D possibly matching TRBD2 (6 bases). This CDR3 comprises 16 residues. V was pared by 0 bases and J by 1 base, with 12 bases between. The germline gives CDR1 SGHKS, CDR2 YYEKEE (reference sequence). The CDR3 here is CASSLEAGWGTDTQYF. For the CDR3, the DNA is TGTGCCAGCAGCTTGGAGGCGGGGTGGGGCACAGATACGCAGTATTTT.

This chain joins TRBV30 and TRBJ2-5; 7 nucleotides line up with TRBD2. The V segment lost 2 bases and the J segment 8 bases; nucleotides outside the gene matches: 11. Germline CDR1 is GTSNPN and CDR2 is SVGIG (reference sequence). The CDR3 spans 14 residues. CDR3 coding DNA: TGTGCCTGGAGTTGGGCGGGCGGGGGACGAACCCAGTACTTC. This sequence encodes CAWSWAGGGRTQYF.

The V call is TRBV6-6, the J call TRBJ2-5; 10 bases are shared with TRBD1. The end of the DNA is better explained by TRBJ2-7, so the J call may be wrong. CDR3 length: 15 residues. CDR1 MNHNY and CDR2 SVGAGI come from the germline V gene (reference sequence). DNA for the CDR3: TGTGCCAGCAGTCCCTCTTCCGGGACAGGGGTCGAGCAGTACTTC. Its protein product is CASSPSSGTGVEQYF.

The V and J genes are TRBV7-2 and TRBJ1-2; D is unresolved. The CDR3 consists of 14 residues. Germline lookup yields CDR1 SGHTA and CDR2 FQGNSA. The germline V and J ends were trimmed by 5 bases and 2 bases, with 12 bases remaining between them. This CDR3 reads CASSTGVGNYGYTF. CDR3 bases: TGTGCCAGCAGCACGGGAGTAGGGAACTATGGCTACACCTTC.

The rearrangement uses TRBV19 and TRBJ2-1; 9 nucleotides match TRBD2. This CDR3 contains 14 residues. Trimming took 3 bases from V and 10 from J; bases not matched to a gene: 7. Per germline, CDR1 LNHDA and CDR2 SQIVND (reference sequence). The CDR3 is CASSILLAGREQFF. DNA of the CDR3: TGTGCCAGTAGTATCTTACTAGCGGGCCGCGAGCAGTTCTTC.

The chain is built from TRBV7-9 and TRBJ2-7, with D possibly matching TRBD2 (6 bases). Per the germline V gene, CDR1 is SEHNR and CDR2 is FQNEAQ (reference sequence). The ends were cut back, 1 base at V and 5 bases at J, with 12 bases in the middle. The CDR3 loop spans 14 amino acids. The CDR3 DNA reads as TGTGCCAGCAGCTTAGTCGGAGGGAGGAACGAGCAGTACTTC. Amino acids: CASSLVGGRNEQYF.

On this clone itself: Additional DNA sequences in this sample encode the identical CDR3. This rearrangement joins TRBV5-1 to TRBJ1-2, with no clear D. This CDR3 region has 13 residues. Looked up from germline, CDR1 is SGHRS and CDR2 is YFSETQ. V dropped 4 bases and J dropped 0 bases, with 7 bases sitting between them. The CDR3 region is CASSPRSNYGYTF. CDR3 DNA: TGCGCCAGCAGCCCCAGGTCTAACTATGGCTACACCTTC.

V usage is TRBV6-1 and J usage is TRBJ2-7, with D possibly TRBD1 on 5 matching bases. The V end was cut by 5 bases, the J end by 3 bases, with 14 bases between. CDR1 MNHNS and CDR2 SASEGT come from the germline V gene. The CDR3 has 14 amino acids. The CDR3 nucleotides are TGTGCCAGCAGTAGGACGGACATCCTCTACGAGCAGTACTTC. Amino acids: CASSRTDILYEQYF.